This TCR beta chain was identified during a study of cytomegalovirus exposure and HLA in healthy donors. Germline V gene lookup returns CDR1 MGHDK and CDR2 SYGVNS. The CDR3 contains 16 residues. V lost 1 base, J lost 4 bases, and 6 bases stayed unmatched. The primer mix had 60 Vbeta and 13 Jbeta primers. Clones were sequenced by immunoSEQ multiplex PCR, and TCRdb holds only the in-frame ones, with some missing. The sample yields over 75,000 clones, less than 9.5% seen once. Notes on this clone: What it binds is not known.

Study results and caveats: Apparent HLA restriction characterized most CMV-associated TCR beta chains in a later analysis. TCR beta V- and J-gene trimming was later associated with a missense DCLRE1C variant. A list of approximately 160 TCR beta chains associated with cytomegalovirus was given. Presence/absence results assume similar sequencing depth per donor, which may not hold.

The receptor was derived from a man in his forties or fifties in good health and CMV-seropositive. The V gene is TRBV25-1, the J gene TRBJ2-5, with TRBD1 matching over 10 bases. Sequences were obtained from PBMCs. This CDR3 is CASSEFRQGAGETQYF. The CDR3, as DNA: TGTGCCAGCAGTGAATTCAGACAGGGGGCGGGAGAGACCCAGTACTTC.